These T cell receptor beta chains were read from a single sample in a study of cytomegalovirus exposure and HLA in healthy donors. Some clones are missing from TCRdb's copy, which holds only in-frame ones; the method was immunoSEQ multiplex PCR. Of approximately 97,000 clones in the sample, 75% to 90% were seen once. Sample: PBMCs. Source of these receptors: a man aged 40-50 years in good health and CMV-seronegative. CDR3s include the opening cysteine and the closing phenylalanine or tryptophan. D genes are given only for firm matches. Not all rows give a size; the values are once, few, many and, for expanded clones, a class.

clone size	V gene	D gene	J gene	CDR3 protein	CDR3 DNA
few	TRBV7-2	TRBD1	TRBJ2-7	CASSRVQGREQYF	TGTGCCAGCAGCCGTGTACAGGGGCGCGAGCAGTACTTC
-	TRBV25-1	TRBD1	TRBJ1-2	CASSEWGQGVASNYGYTF	TGTGCCAGCAGTGAATGGGGACAGGGGGTAGCCTCTAACTATGGCTACACCTTC
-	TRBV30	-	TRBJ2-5	CAWGGWQRETQYF	TGTGCCTGGGGGGGGTGGCAGCGGGAGACCCAGTACTTC
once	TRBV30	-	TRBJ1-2	CALSREGYGYTF	TGTGCCCTCAGCCGGGAAGGGTATGGCTACACCTTC
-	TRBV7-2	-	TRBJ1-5	CASSLAAGKSNQPQHF	TGTGCCAGCAGCTTAGCGGCAGGGAAAAGCAATCAGCCCCAGCATTTT
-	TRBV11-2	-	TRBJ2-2	CASSLRGGTGELFF	TGTGCCAGCAGCTTGCGTGGGGGGACCGGGGAGCTGTTTTTT
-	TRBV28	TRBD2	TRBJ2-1	CASSLAGGNEQFF	TGTGCCAGCAGCTTAGCGGGGGGCAATGAGCAGTTCTTC
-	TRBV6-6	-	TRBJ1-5	CASSYDGYEGPQHF	TGTGCCAGCAGTTATGACGGTTACGAGGGGCCCCAGCATTTT
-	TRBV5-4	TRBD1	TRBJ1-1	CASSFTGGLHAEAFF	TGTGCCAGCAGCTTTACAGGGGGACTGCACGCTGAAGCTTTCTTT
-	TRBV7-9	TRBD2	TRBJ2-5	CSSSLSGSGGRTQYF	TGTTCCAGCAGCTTATCGGGTTCGGGGGGGCGGACCCAGTACTTC
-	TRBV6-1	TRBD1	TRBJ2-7	CASSLQGYYYEQYF	TGTGCCAGCAGTCTACAGGGGTATTACTACGAGCAGTACTTC